This is a list of T cell receptor beta chains from one sample in a study of blood T cell repertoires in COVID-19. Only in-frame clones appear in the TCRdb table, and some are missing; sequencing was by immunoSEQ multiplex PCR. The table records more than 250,000 clones, roughly 91% of them present only once. The sequenced sample consisted of peripheral blood. The receptors originated from a man aged 45-65 years with active or convalescent COVID-19. Both conserved end residues are part of each CDR3. The D gene is left open where the match is weak. Only part of the rows carry a size: once, few, many, or a class if the clone is expanded.

abundance	v_gene	j_gene	d_gene	CDR3nt	CDR3aa
-	TRBV28	TRBJ1-1	-	TGTGCCAGCAAAAACGGACTTGAAGCTTTCTTT	CASKNGLEAFF
-	TRBV9	TRBJ2-7	TRBD2	TGTGCCAGTACAACTAGCGGGGGAGCTACGAAGCAGTACTTC	CASTTSGGATKQYF
-	TRBV23-1	TRBJ2-3	-	TGCGCCAGCAGTCAATCTTGGGGCGGTAGCTTCCACACAGATACGCAGTATTTT	CASSQSWGGSFHTDTQYF
few	TRBV6-5	TRBJ1-2	TRBD1	TGTGCCAGCAGCCCCTGGACAGGGAATCTTTATGGCTACACCTTC	CASSPWTGNLYGYTF
-	TRBV27	TRBJ1-5	-	TGTGCCAGCAGTTTAAGGGGCGGGCCCCAGCATTTT	CASSLRGGPQHF
-	TRBV23-1	TRBJ2-2	-	TGCGCCAGCAGTCAGTCACAGGGTGCTAACACCGGGGAGCTGTTTTTT	CASSQSQGANTGELFF
-	TRBV2	TRBJ1-6	-	TGTGCCAGCAGTGACCAGGGGCCACCCCTCCACTTT	CASSDQGPPLHF
-	TRBV5-1	TRBJ1-2	-	TGCGCCAGCAGCTTCCGGGCCAGGGGATTGAATGGCTACACCTTC	CASSFRARGLNGYTF
-	TRBV28	TRBJ1-6	-	TGTGCCAGCAGTTTGCCCACCGGGACAACGAGCTCCTATAATTCACCCCTCCACTTT	CASSLPTGTTSSYNSPLHF
-	TRBV7-2	TRBJ2-7	-	TGTGCCAGCAGCTCGGGTTCCTCGGGCTCCTACGAGCAGTACTTC	CASSSGSSGSYEQYF
-	TRBV5-1	TRBJ2-1	-	TGCGCCAGCAGCTTGGGAAGGGGGTACAATGAGCAGTTCTTC	CASSLGRGYNEQFF
-	TRBV2	TRBJ1-5	-	TGTGCCAGCAGTGACGAAGGGGTTTCTTCTGAACATTTT	CASSDEGVSSEHF
-	TRBV30	TRBJ1-5	-	TGTGCCTGGAGTCTAGGATCTAATCAGCCCCAGCATTTT	CAWSLGSNQPQHF
once	TRBV30	TRBJ1-2	TRBD1	TGTGCCTGGAATAAGGACAGGGCCTATGGCTACACCTTC	CAWNKDRAYGYTF
many	TRBV3-1/TRBV3-2	TRBJ2-7	TRBD1	TGTGCCAGCAGCGGTCCCGGGACAGGGACCCCACACTTC	CASSGPGTGTPHF
-	TRBV24-1	TRBJ2-3	TRBD2	TGTGCCACCAGTGACCGACTAGCGGGGGGGACATATTTT	CATSDRLAGGTYF
-	TRBV6-4	TRBJ2-1	-	TGTGCCAACCGGACCGGGACTCAGTTCTTC	CANRTGTQFF
-	TRBV19	TRBJ2-3	TRBD2	TGTGCCAGTACCACTAGCGGGAGAACAGATACGCAGTATTTT	CASTTSGRTDTQYF
-	TRBV28	TRBJ1-6	-	TGTGCCAGCAGTTCCAAGACAGGACTTAATTCACCCCTCCACTTT	CASSSKTGLNSPLHF
-	TRBV9	TRBJ1-2	-	TGTGCCAGCACTCTGGGAGGGTCTAATGGCTACACCTTC	CASTLGGSNGYTF
-	TRBV7-6	TRBJ2-3	TRBD2	TGTGCCAGCAGCCCCGGTGTGGCGGGAGGTGAAACCGGGGATACGCAGTATTTT	CASSPGVAGGETGDTQYF
-	TRBV9	TRBJ1-3	TRBD1	TGTGCCAGCAGCTACCGGGACAGGGACTTTGGAAACACCATATATTTT	CASSYRDRDFGNTIYF
few	TRBV7-9	TRBJ1-1	-	TGTGCCAGCAGGGGGCCCTTGCGGGGGAGGGCAAGCACTGAAGCTTTCTTT	CASRGPLRGRASTEAFF
-	TRBV29-1	TRBJ1-2	TRBD1	TGCAGCGTTGGCGGCAGGGGGCCAGCAAACTATGGCTACACCTTC	CSVGGRGPANYGYTF
-	TRBV5-6	TRBJ1-5	TRBD1	TGTGCCAGCTCCTCTCTACGCACCGGACAGGGTACGAGCAATCAGCCCCAGCATTTT	CASSSLRTGQGTSNQPQHF
-	TRBV5-6	TRBJ2-6	-	TGTGCCAGCAGCTTAGGAGGGTCCTCTGGGGCCAACGTCCTGACTTTC	CASSLGGSSGANVLTF
-	TRBV11-2	TRBJ1-1	-	TGTGCCAGCAGCAAAGGACAGACGAACACTGAAGCTTTCTTT	CASSKGQTNTEAFF
-	TRBV18	TRBJ2-7	TRBD1	TGTGCCAGCTCACCACCCGCCGACAGGGGGCAGCAGTACTTC	CASSPPADRGQQYF
once	TRBV19	TRBJ2-1	TRBD1	TGTGCCAGTAGTATAGGGACAGGGAGCTCCTACAATGAGCAGTTCTTC	CASSIGTGSSYNEQFF
-	TRBV6-1	TRBJ2-1	TRBD2	TGTGCCAGCAGTGCCGTTACGGGGGGGCTGAGGAATGAGCAGTTCTTC	CASSAVTGGLRNEQFF
few	TRBV4-1	TRBJ1-5	-	TGCGCCAGCAGCCAAGATAGCTTCTTCTCGGAGCGCAATCAGCCCCAGCATTTT	CASSQDSFFSERNQPQHF
-	TRBV5-6	TRBJ1-3	-	TGTGCCAGCAGCTTGTATGACACCATATATTTT	CASSLYDTIYF
-	TRBV7-2	TRBJ2-5	-	TGTGCCAGCAGCCAAGGACTCCTCCAGGGGGAGACCCAGTACTTC	CASSQGLLQGETQYF
-	TRBV19	TRBJ1-2	-	TGTGCCAGTAGTAAAATCGGGGATGACTATGGCTACACCTTC	CASSKIGDDYGYTF
-	TRBV18	TRBJ1-1	-	TGTGCCAGCTCATCCACAGAGAACACTGAAGCTTTCTTT	CASSSTENTEAFF
-	TRBV9	TRBJ2-1	TRBD2	TGTGCCAGCAGCCCCCGACTAGCGGGCTACAATGAGCAGTTCTTC	CASSPRLAGYNEQFF
-	TRBV6-5	TRBJ1-2	-	TGTGCCAGCCGAGACACGCACTATGGCTACACCTTC	CASRDTHYGYTF
-	TRBV5-4	TRBJ2-1	TRBD1	TGTGCCAGCAGCTTACGGGACAGGCCCGAGCATGAGCAGTTCTTC	CASSLRDRPEHEQFF